This is a list of T cell receptor beta chains from one sample in a study of T cell repertoires in cytomegalovirus infection. TCRdb recomputed calls from the reads with MiXCR, one row per CDR3 protein. The table lists around 740,000 distinct CDR3 sequences, approximately 34% of them singletons. Sequencing was done on a sample of PBMCs. All receptors come from a human donor in good health (CMV status not recorded). Some clones in this sample may be carry-over from other donors' samples. Both conserved end residues are part of each CDR3. A D gene is named only where the DNA matches it firmly. A row's size may be missing; if present it is once, few, many or a size class.

TRBV7-3	NA	TRBJ2-1	TRBD2	CASSLTVGTSWAEQFF	TGTGCCAGCAGCTTAACTGTCGGGACTAGTTGGGCCGAGCAGTTCTTC
TRBV7-8	NA	TRBJ1-5	NA	CASSLGEEGQPQHF	TGTGCCAGCAGCTTAGGGGAGGAAGGGCAGCCCCAGCATTTT
TRBV7-4	few	TRBJ2-5	NA	CASSFLGCGEKTQYF	TGTGCCAGCAGCTTCTTAGGTTGCGGGGAGAAGACCCAGTACTTC
TRBV5-6	NA	TRBJ2-1	NA	CASSLAGRYEQFF	TGTGCCAGCAGCTTGGCCGGACGGTATGAGCAGTTCTTC
TRBV7-6	few	TRBJ2-1	TRBD1	CASYGNRGEQFF	TGTGCCAGTTATGGAAACAGGGGTGAGCAGTTCTTC
TRBV7-9	few	TRBJ1-2	TRBD1	CASSPQGPPGYTF	TGTGCCAGCAGCCCACAGGGGCCCCCTGGCTACACCTTC
TRBV7-6	many	TRBJ2-1	NA	CASSPTGPEQFF	TGTGCCAGCAGCCCCACGGGCCCTGAGCAGTTCTTC
TRBV5-8	few	TRBJ2-2	NA	CATRPPTGAYTGELFF	TGTGCCACCCGGCCCCCCACGGGAGCATACACCGGGGAGCTGTTTTTT
TRBV23-1	few	TRBJ2-3	TRBD1	CASSQSQGQVFTDTQYF	TGCGCCAGCAGTCAATCTCAGGGACAGGTCTTCACAGATACGCAGTATTTT
TRBV7-9	few	TRBJ2-2	TRBD1	CASSPRPGQGDTGELFF	TGTGCCAGCAGCCCACGGCCGGGACAGGGGGACACCGGGGAGCTGTTTTTT
TRBV6-2/TRBV6-3	NA	TRBJ2-3	TRBD2	CASQREGSTDTQYF	TGTGCCAGCCAGCGGGAGGGGAGTACAGATACGCAGTATTTT
TRBV11-2	NA	TRBJ1-6	TRBD1	CASKQGLRSPLHF	TGTGCCAGCAAACAGGGGTTAAGGTCACCCCTCCACTTT
TRBV6-2/TRBV6-3	NA	TRBJ2-2	NA	CASSYPTWPGELFF	TGTGCCAGCAGTTACCCAACTTGGCCCGGGGAGCTGTTTTTT
TRBV28	few	TRBJ2-1	NA	CASSFSPPGKRDNEQFF	TGTGCCAGCAGTTTTTCCCCCCCCGGGAAGAGAGACAATGAGCAGTTCTTC
TRBV7-6	few	TRBJ2-1	NA	CASSLLGTREQFF	TGTGCCAGCAGCTTACTCGGGACACGGGAGCAGTTCTTC
TRBV19	few	TRBJ1-1	NA	CASSIVMRTEAFF	TGTGCCAGTAGTATAGTCATGCGGACTGAAGCTTTCTTT
TRBV6-5	NA	TRBJ1-2	TRBD1	CASRDRGPQLYGYTF	TGTGCCAGCAGGGACAGGGGGCCCCAACTCTATGGCTACACCTTC
TRBV28	few	TRBJ1-2	NA	CASSLIHSNGYTF	TGTGCCAGCAGTTTAATCCACAGTAATGGCTACACCTTC
TRBV15	few	TRBJ2-3	TRBD1	CATSRDRGTGTDTQYF	TGTGCCACCAGCAGAGATCGGGGGACAGGGACAGATACGCAGTATTTT
TRBV12-3/TRBV12-4	NA	TRBJ1-6	NA	CASSSRNSPLHF	TGTGCCAGCAGTTCAAGGAATTCACCCCTCCACTTT
TRBV6-2/TRBV6-3	NA	TRBJ2-4	NA	CASSPRQFGNMQYF	TGTGCCAGCAGTCCCCGACAGTTCGGGAACATGCAGTACTTC
TRBV27	NA	TRBJ2-2	TRBD2	CASSFPGGARTGELFF	TGTGCCAGCAGTTTTCCGGGGGGGGCAAGAACCGGGGAGCTGTTTTTT
TRBV28	NA	TRBJ1-1	NA	CASRGGLMNTESFF	TGTGCCAGCCGTGGGGGCCTGATGAACACTGAATCTTTCTTT
TRBV24-1	NA	TRBJ2-7	NA	CATSDTRGEQYF	TGTGCCACCAGTGATACAAGAGGCGAGCAGTACTTC
TRBV6-1	NA	TRBJ1-2	NA	CASSPTRDKRNYGYTF	TGTGCCAGCAGTCCTACCCGGGACAAAAGAAACTATGGCTACACCTTC
TRBV3-1	NA	TRBJ1-6	TRBD1	CASRPRGPSANSPLHF	TGTGCCAGCAGACCCAGGGGGCCCTCGGCGAATTCACCCCTCCACTTT
TRBV11-2	NA	TRBJ2-1	NA	CASSHGQLNEQFF	TGTGCCAGCAGCCACGGACAGCTAAATGAGCAGTTCTTC
TRBV11-2	many	TRBJ2-5	NA	CASSLGGRQETQYF	TGTGCCAGCAGCTTAGGGGGGCGGCAAGAGACCCAGTACTTC
TRBV6-6	few	TRBJ2-2	NA	CASRGDWNTGELFF	TGTGCCAGCAGGGGGGACTGGAACACCGGGGAGCTGTTTTTT
TRBV6-4	few	TRBJ2-3	NA	CASSDSMWDTQYF	TGTGCCAGCAGTGACTCGATGTGGGATACGCAGTATTTT
TRBV3-1	few	TRBJ2-3	NA	CASSVSGPGSKDF	TGTGCCAGCAGTGTTTCAGGGCCGGGCAGCAAGGATTTT
TRBV7-2	many	TRBJ2-3	NA	CASSLGAGAGTDTQYF	TGTGCCAGCAGCTTAGGGGCGGGGGCGGGAACAGATACGCAGTATTTT
TRBV7-8	few	TRBJ2-1	TRBD2	CASSAEPGLAYNEQFF	TGTGCCAGCAGCGCTGAACCGGGACTAGCTTACAATGAGCAGTTCTTC
TRBV6-2/TRBV6-3	NA	TRBJ2-7	NA	CASSYLPEHEQYF	TGTGCCAGCAGTTACCTCCCAGAGCACGAGCAGTACTTC
TRBV19	NA	TRBJ1-5	NA	CASKRGRQPQHF	TGTGCCAGTAAACGTGGCCGACAGCCCCAGCATTTT
TRBV12-3/TRBV12-4	NA	TRBJ1-5	NA	CASSPDTRQPPHF	TGTGCCAGCAGCCCTGATACTAGGCAGCCCCCGCATTTT
TRBV6-2/TRBV6-3	NA	TRBJ2-7	NA	CASSWELTRATTYDQYF	TGTGCCAGCAGTTGGGAGTTGACTAGGGCGACAACCTACGACCAGTACTTC
TRBV20-1	NA	TRBJ1-3	NA	CSARGSGSHTIYF	TGCAGTGCTAGAGGGTCAGGGAGCCACACCATATATTTT
TRBV6-6	few	TRBJ2-7	TRBD2	CASSTGLAGASGYEQYF	TGTGCCAGCAGTACCGGACTAGCGGGGGCATCAGGGTACGAGCAGTACTTC
TRBV5-1	NA	TRBJ1-2	TRBD1	CASTRGRQPLLNYGYTF	TGCGCCAGCACCAGGGGGAGACAGCCGCTCCTAAACTATGGCTACACCTTC
TRBV7-9	NA	TRBJ2-6	TRBD1	CASSGRQGAVGANVLTF	TGTGCCAGCAGCGGCCGACAGGGGGCGGTGGGGGCCAACGTCCTGACTTTC
TRBV7-9	few	TRBJ1-1	NA	CASSLVLGFQPEAFF	TGTGCCAGCAGCTTAGTCTTAGGGTTTCAGCCTGAAGCTTTCTTT
TRBV4-1	few	TRBJ1-6	NA	CASSQDEAGLNGGYNSPLHF	TGCGCCAGCAGCCAAGATGAAGCGGGGCTAAATGGCGGTTATAATTCACCCCTCCACTTT
TRBV7-8	few	TRBJ1-5	NA	CASSLVLGGYSSNQPQHF	TGTGCCAGCAGCTTAGTATTGGGGGGTTATTCGAGCAATCAGCCCCAGCATTTT
TRBV12-3/TRBV12-4	few	TRBJ2-5	NA	CASSLLPGTQYF	TGTGCCAGCAGTCTGTTGCCGGGGACCCAGTACTTC
TRBV12-3/TRBV12-4	NA	TRBJ2-3	TRBD2	CASSLALLAGAETDTQYF	TGTGCCAGCAGTTTAGCGCTTTTGGCGGGAGCGGAAACAGATACGCAGTATTTT
TRBV6-5	NA	TRBJ2-1	NA	CASSASVGSNEQFF	TGTGCCAGCAGCGCCTCAGTTGGATCCAATGAGCAGTTCTTC
TRBV11-2	NA	TRBJ1-1	NA	CASSPAGGEAFF	TGTGCCAGCAGCCCGGCCGGCGGTGAAGCTTTCTTT
TRBV6-1	NA	TRBJ1-5	NA	CASSSDINQPQHF	TGTGCCAGCAGTTCGGACATAAATCAGCCCCAGCATTTT
TRBV6-5	NA	TRBJ1-2	NA	CASSSGELTLYTF	TGTGCCAGCAGTTCGGGTGAGCTGACCCTCTACACCTTC
TRBV4-1	few	TRBJ2-1	NA	CASSPPPRTRDEGNNEQFF	TGCGCCAGCAGCCCCCCTCCCCGAACCCGGGACGAGGGGAACAATGAGCAGTTCTTC
TRBV4-1	few	TRBJ2-5	NA	CASSQLPGSYETQYF	TGCGCCAGCAGCCAGCTCCCAGGGTCCTACGAGACCCAGTACTTC